This T cell receptor beta chain comes out of a study of blood T cell repertoires in COVID-19. Under the authors' procedure: By means of reference gene primer amplification, nucleated cell counts were estimated. Only in-frame clones appear in the TCRdb table, and some are missing; sequencing was by immunoSEQ multiplex PCR. V and J calls and clone size are as listed in that table; D and trimming were resolved from the DNA. The data show about 200,000 clones, 85% seen once. This clone has a handful of counts. The CDR3 consists of 13 residues. The germline gives CDR1 LNHDA, CDR2 SQIVND (reference sequence). Trimming stripped 3 bases from V and 6 bases from J, with 11 bases between.

Material: peripheral blood. The receptor comes from a woman in her 70s with COVID-19, enrolled during active disease. V and J are TRBV19 and TRBJ1-2; D call uncertain. For the CDR3, the DNA is TGTGCCAGTAGTATTGAACCTTGGCATGGCTACACCTTC. Translating gives CASSIEPWHGYTF.